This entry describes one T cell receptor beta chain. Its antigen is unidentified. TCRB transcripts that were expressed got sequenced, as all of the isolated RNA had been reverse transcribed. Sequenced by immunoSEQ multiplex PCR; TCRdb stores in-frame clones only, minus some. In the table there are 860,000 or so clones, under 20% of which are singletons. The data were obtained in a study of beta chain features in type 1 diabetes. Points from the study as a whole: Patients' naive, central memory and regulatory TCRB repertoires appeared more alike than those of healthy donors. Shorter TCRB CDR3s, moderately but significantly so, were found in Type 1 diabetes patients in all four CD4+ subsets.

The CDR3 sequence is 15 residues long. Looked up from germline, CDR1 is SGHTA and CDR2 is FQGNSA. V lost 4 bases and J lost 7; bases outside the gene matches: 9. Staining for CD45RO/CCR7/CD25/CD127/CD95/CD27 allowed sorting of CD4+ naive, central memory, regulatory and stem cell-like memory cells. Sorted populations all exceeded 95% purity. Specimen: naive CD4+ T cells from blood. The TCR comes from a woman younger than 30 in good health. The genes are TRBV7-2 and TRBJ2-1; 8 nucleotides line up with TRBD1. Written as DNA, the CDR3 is TGTGCCAGCAGCTCCTCGACAGGGGCGAAGAATGAGCAGTTCTTC. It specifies CASSSSTGAKNEQFF.